This T cell receptor beta chain was captured by sequencing in a study of blood T cell repertoires in COVID-19. Study background: From the United States, Italy and Spain came samples of acute and convalescent COVID-19. Nucleic acid was either cDNA or gDNA, and it came from T cells, B-cell-depleted T cells, or PBMCs.

Per the original data handling: Amplified reference gene primers provided the basis for estimating nucleated cell counts. Method: immunoSEQ multiplex PCR; TCRdb's copy keeps in-frame clones and lacks some. Clone size and the V and J calls come from that table; the DNA yielded D and trimming. The sample has 250,000 to 350,000 clones; approximately 90% are singletons. The Seattle patients joined while their infection was active and were tracked longitudinally afterward. V was pared by 5 bases and J by 5 bases, with 5 bases of the junction left unmatched. The CDR3 covers 15 residues. The germline CDR1 and CDR2 sequences are PRHDT and FYEKMQ (reference sequence).

The clonotype was recovered from a woman between 45 and 60 years old with COVID-19, enrolled during active disease. Specimen: peripheral blood. This chain joins TRBV13 and TRBJ2-1, with TRBD2 matching over 11 bases. DNA for the CDR3: TGTGCCAGCAGCCCGGGACTAGCGGTTGACAATGAGCAGTTCTTC. This encodes CASSPGLAVDNEQFF.